The next 10 T cell receptor beta chains were all read from a single sample in a study of human T cells and chemical hapten exposure. Time point reported: patch test 2, 6 weeks after DPC sensitization. Treatment noted: therapeutic diphenylcyclopropenone sensitization with weekly scalp DPC. From the RACE reads, TCRdb called clonotypes with MiXCR, one entry per CDR3 protein. Of some 350,000 distinct CDR3 sequences detected, around 6% appear once; the ten largest clones hold around 6.1%. This specimen was whole blood, taken in connection with sensitization to the hapten diphenylcyclopropenone (DPC). The receptors originated from a woman younger than 35 with alopecia areata. Some clones in this sample may be carry-over from other donors' samples.

This clonotype showed up just a few times. The genes are TRBV19 and TRBJ1-4, with D unclear. Germline V gene lookup returns CDR1 LNHDA and CDR2 SQIVND (reference sequence). Trimming pared 5 bases from V and 7 bases from J, leaving 14 bases between. This CDR3 contains 14 residues. CDR3 nucleotide sequence: TGTGCCAGTAGTCCGACCCAACGGGGTGAAAAACTGTTTTTT. It is translated as CASSPTQRGEKLFF.

In its sample, this clonotype was seen many times. This rearrangement joins TRBV14 to TRBJ1-6, with a possible D match to TRBD1 (6 bases). The CDR3 has 12 amino acids. The V gene lost 5 bases and the J gene lost 14 bases, with 13 bases spanning the gap. Germline V gene sequence: CDR1 SGHDN, CDR2 FVKESK. CDR3 sequence: CASSLGGYTLHF. CDR3 in DNA: TGTGCCAGCAGCTTAGGGGGGTACACCCTCCACTTT.

This clonotype has a count of ten or more. The chain recombines TRBV29-1 with TRBJ1-1; the D is unclear. The V and J ends lost 7 bases and 2 bases respectively, with 11 bases between them. The length of the CDR3 is 12 residues. Germline CDR1 is SQVTM and CDR2 is ANQGSEA. DNA for the CDR3: TGCAGCGGCTCTAACCGAAACACTGAAGCTTTCTTT. This codes for CSGSNRNTEAFF.

The V and J genes are TRBV6-6 and TRBJ1-1; TRBD1 is a possible D gene (5 bases). CDR1 and CDR2 (germline): MNHNY, SVGAGI (reference sequence). The CDR3 has 17 residues. Between the trimmed V and J ends, which lost 6 bases and 6 bases, there was a span of 26 bases. CDR3 nucleotide sequence: TGTGCCAGCAGCCACCCCCTGGCAGGGACGGTACCCGCTGAAGCTTTCTTT. Translation: CASSHPLAGTVPAEAFF.

This clonotype turned up a few times. CDR3 DNA sequence: TGTGCCAGCAGCTTAGAGGGGGCCGGCAATGAAAAACTGTTTTTT. It is translated as CASSLEGAGNEKLFF. The V call is TRBV7-9, the J call TRBJ1-4; 7 bases align to TRBD1. V lost 1 base to trimming and J lost 5 bases; unmatched junction nucleotides: 4. This CDR3 is 15 amino acids long. CDR1 is SEHNR, CDR2 FQNEAQ, per germline (reference sequence). The full variable domain, with the rest looked up from reference TRBV7-9 and TRBJ1-4, is DTGVSQNPRHKITKRGQNVTFRCDPISEHNRLYWYRQTLGQGPEFLTYFQNEAQLEKSRLLSDRFSAERPKGSFSTLEIQRTEQGDSAMYLCASSLEGAGNEKLFFGSGTQLSVL.

This clonotype occurred many times. The chain couples TRBV28 to TRBJ1-1; the D is unclear. V was clipped by 3 bases and J by 3 bases, with 23 bases between them. Germline V gene lookup returns CDR1 MDHEN and CDR2 SYDVKM. The CDR3 runs to 18 residues. The CDR3 coding sequence is TGTGCCAGCAGTTTTGTATACCGCAACCGCATGAGGGACACTGAAGCTTTCTTT. Translating gives CASSFVYRNRMRDTEAFF.

This clonotype was seen repeatedly, ten times or more. J is TRBJ2-1 and V is TRBV12-5; D unresolved. The germline V gene encodes CDR1 LGHNT and CDR2 FRNRAP. V was trimmed by 5 bases and J by 7 bases, leaving 12 bases between them. This CDR3 is 13 amino acids long. CDR3 DNA: TGTGCTAGTGGTCAGACCCCCGCTAATGAGCAGTTCTTC. Translation gives CASGQTPANEQFF.

Only a few counts were recorded for this clonotype. The chain joins TRBV6-2 or TRBV6-3 to TRBJ2-2; D unresolved. The germline V and J ends were trimmed by 6 bases and 0 bases, with 8 bases remaining between them. The germline V gene has CDR1 MNHEY and CDR2 SVGEGT. The CDR3 covers 14 residues. The CDR3 reads CASSYNSNTGELFF. The CDR3 bases are TGTGCCAGCAGCTACAACTCGAACACCGGGGAGCTGTTTTTT.

The chain is built from TRBV2 and TRBJ2-7; D may be TRBD1 (5 bases). CDR3 length equals 14 residues. CDR1 is SNHLY, CDR2 FYNNEI, per germline. V lost 2 bases and J lost 3, with 11 bases in between. The CDR3 loop reads CASSERGSSYEQYF. The CDR3 DNA sequence: TGTGCCAGCAGTGAAAGGGGTTCGAGCTACGAGCAGTACTTC. Full variable domain (rest looked up from reference TRBV2 and TRBJ2-7): EPEVTQTPSHQVTQMGQEVILRCVPISNHLYFYWYRQILGQKVEFLVSFYNNEISEKSEIFDDQFSVERPDGSNFTLKIRSTKLEDSAMYFCASSERGSSYEQYFGPGTRLTVT.

This clonotype was observed a handful of times. The chain combines TRBV12-3 or TRBV12-4 with TRBJ1-4; D possibly corresponds to TRBD1 (5 bases). This CDR3 comprises 16 residues. Trimming took off 1 base at V and 5 bases at J, with 14 bases between the two ends. CDR3 DNA sequence: TGTGCCAGCAGTTTAGAGGGACCCAAACTCAATGAAAAACTGTTTTTT. Translated: CASSLEGPKLNEKLFF.